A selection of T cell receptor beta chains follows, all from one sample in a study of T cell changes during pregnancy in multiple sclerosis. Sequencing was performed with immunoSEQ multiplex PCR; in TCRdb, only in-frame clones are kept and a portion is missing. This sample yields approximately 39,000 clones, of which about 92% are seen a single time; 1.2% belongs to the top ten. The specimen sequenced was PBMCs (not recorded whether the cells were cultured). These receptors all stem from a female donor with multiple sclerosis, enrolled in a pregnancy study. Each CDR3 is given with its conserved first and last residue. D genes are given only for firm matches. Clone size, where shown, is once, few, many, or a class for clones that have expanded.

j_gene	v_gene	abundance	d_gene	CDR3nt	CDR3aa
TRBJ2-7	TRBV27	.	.	TGTGCCAGCGGACTCGGAGGACCCCTCTGGTACGAGCAGTACTTC	CASGLGGPLWYEQYF
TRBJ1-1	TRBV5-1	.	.	TGCGCCAGCAGCCAACAGGGTACGGACACTGAAGCTTTCTTT	CASSQQGTDTEAFF
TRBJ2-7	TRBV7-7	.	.	TGTGCCAGCAGCTTAGCTGTGGGATACTACGAGCAGTACTTC	CASSLAVGYYEQYF
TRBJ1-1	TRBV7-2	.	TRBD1	TGTGCCAGCAGCTTAGCACAGGGGGCGGAAGAGGACACTGAAGCTTTCTTT	CASSLAQGAEEDTEAFF
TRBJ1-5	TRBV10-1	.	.	TGCGCCAGCAGTGAGTCTGTCCCGGGACCCCAGCATTTT	CASSESVPGPQHF
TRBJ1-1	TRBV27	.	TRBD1	TGTGCCAGCAGGGGGACAGGGGCAAACACTGAAGCTTTCTTT	CASRGTGANTEAFF
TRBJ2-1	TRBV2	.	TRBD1	TGTGCCAGCAGTCACGAGGACAGGAGCTCCTACAATGAGCAGTTCTTC	CASSHEDRSSYNEQFF
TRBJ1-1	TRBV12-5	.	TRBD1	TGTGCTAGTGGTTTGGTCCACAGGGGATCCTCTGAAGCTTTCTTT	CASGLVHRGSSEAFF
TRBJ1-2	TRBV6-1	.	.	TGTGCCAGCAGTGATCGCTCATTCAACTATGGCTACACCTTC	CASSDRSFNYGYTF
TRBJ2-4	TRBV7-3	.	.	TGTGCCAGCGCAGCAGCTTTTGGGGCAGACAAAGAAAACATTCAGTACTTC	CASAAAFGADKENIQYF
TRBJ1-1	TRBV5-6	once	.	TGTGCCAGCAGCCGCGGGGTTGAAGCTTTCTTT	CASSRGVEAFF
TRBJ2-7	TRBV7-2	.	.	TGTGCCAGCAGCCCACGCGGAGAAGGTTACGAGCAGTACTTC	CASSPRGEGYEQYF
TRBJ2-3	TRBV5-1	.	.	TGCGCCAGCAGGAAGACAGATACGCAGTATTTT	CASRKTDTQYF
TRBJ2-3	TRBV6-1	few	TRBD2	TGTGCCAGCAGTGAATTCGCGGGAGGTGCAGATACGCAGTATTTT	CASSEFAGGADTQYF
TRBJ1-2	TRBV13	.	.	TGTGCCAGCAGGTCACAGGGAGTCTACGGCTACACCTTC	CASRSQGVYGYTF
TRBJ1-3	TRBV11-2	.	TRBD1	TGTGCCAGCAGCTTACGTCAGGGGGACTCTGGAAACACCATATATTTT	CASSLRQGDSGNTIYF
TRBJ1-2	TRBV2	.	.	TGTGCCAGCAGTGAAGTAGATCAGACCTTTGATGGCTACACCTTC	CASSEVDQTFDGYTF
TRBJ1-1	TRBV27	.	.	TGTGCCAGCAGTTTACTCGTGGGGGTGGGGACTGAAGCTTTCTTT	CASSLLVGVGTEAFF
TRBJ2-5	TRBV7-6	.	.	TGTGCCAGCAGCCCCGATGGTGAAGAGACCCAGTACTTC	CASSPDGEETQYF
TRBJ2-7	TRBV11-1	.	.	TGTGCCAGCAGCTTCAAATCGGGATCCTACGAGCAGTACTTC	CASSFKSGSYEQYF
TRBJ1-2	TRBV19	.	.	TGTGCCAGTAGTTCACAACAGGGTTACTATGGCTACACCTTC	CASSSQQGYYGYTF
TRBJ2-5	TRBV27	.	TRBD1	TGTGCCAGCAGTTTAGTGACAGGGGGCTGGGGAGAGACCCAGTACTTC	CASSLVTGGWGETQYF
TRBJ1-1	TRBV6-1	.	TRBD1	TGTGCCAGCAGTGAAATAGGGACAGTGAACACTGAAGCTTTCTTT	CASSEIGTVNTEAFF
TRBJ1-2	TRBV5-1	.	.	TGCGCCAGCAGCTTTCCGGGGGCCTATGGCTACACCTTC	CASSFPGAYGYTF
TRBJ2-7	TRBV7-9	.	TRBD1	TGTGCCAGCAGCTCGGACAGGCACGTGGACGAGCAGTACTTC	CASSSDRHVDEQYF
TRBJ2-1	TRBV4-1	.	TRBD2	TGCGCCAGCAGCCAAGTTGTAGGGCATCGGGGGGAGTTCTTC	CASSQVVGHRGEFF
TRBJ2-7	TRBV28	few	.	TGTGCCAGCAGTTTAATGATGGGGGGCCCTTACGAGCAGTACTTC	CASSLMMGGPYEQYF